This T cell receptor beta chain was obtained from a study of follicular helper T cells after annual influenza vaccination. Study-level points and caveats: Yearly vaccinations repeatedly recalled conserved clonotypes in ICOS+CD38+ cTfh. Undersampling of the much larger non-cTfh compartments could not be excluded for influenza clone enrichment.

This clone was recorded only once. Its antigen remains unidentified. Some clones are missing from TCRdb's copy, which holds only in-frame ones; the method was immunoSEQ multiplex PCR. The sample lists 9,000 to 10,000 clones, approximately 84% occurring once. The germline CDR1 and CDR2 sequences are MGHRA and YSYEKL. This CDR3 is built from 16 residues. The trim removed 4 bases at V and 2 bases at J, leaving 9 bases unmatched. As to time point: 2013-2014 season, 7 days after vaccination. This TCR was recovered from an adult who received the influenza vaccine. The sample was CXCR5- memory CD4+ T cells sorted from blood, taken 7 days after influenza vaccination. The rearrangement links TRBV4-1 to TRBJ2-3, with 7 bases aligning to TRBD2. The CDR3: CASSRLTSTPTDTQYF. In DNA form, the CDR3 reads TGCGCCAGCAGCCGACTGACTAGCACACCCACAGATACGCAGTATTTT.